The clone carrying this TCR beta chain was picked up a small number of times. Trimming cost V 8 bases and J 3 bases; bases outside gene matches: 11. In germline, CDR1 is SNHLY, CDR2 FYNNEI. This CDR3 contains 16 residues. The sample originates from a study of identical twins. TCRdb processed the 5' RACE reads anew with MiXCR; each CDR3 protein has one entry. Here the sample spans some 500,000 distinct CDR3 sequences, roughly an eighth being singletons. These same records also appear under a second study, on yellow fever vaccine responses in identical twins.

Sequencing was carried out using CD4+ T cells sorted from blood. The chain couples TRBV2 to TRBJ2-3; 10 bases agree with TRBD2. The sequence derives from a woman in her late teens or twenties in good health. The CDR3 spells CASGGLAGDWTDTQYF. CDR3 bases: TGTGCCAGCGGTGGTCTAGCGGGGGATTGGACAGATACGCAGTATTTT.